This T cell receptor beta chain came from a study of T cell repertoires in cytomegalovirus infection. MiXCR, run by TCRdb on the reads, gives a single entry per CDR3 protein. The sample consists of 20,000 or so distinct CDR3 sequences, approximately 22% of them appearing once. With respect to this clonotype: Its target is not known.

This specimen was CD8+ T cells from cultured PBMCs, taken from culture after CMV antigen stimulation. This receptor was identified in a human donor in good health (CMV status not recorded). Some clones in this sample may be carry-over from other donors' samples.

CDR3 region: CASSVQPSGNEQFF. The CDR3 region has the DNA TGTGCCAGCAGTGTACAACCCTCAGGGAATGAGCAGTTCTTC. The chain has TRBV27 and TRBJ2-1, with D possibly TRBD1 on 5 matching bases. In germline, CDR1 is MNHEY, CDR2 SMNVEV (reference sequence). V shed 5 bases and J shed 7 bases, with 15 bases lying between them. This CDR3 is 14 amino acids long.